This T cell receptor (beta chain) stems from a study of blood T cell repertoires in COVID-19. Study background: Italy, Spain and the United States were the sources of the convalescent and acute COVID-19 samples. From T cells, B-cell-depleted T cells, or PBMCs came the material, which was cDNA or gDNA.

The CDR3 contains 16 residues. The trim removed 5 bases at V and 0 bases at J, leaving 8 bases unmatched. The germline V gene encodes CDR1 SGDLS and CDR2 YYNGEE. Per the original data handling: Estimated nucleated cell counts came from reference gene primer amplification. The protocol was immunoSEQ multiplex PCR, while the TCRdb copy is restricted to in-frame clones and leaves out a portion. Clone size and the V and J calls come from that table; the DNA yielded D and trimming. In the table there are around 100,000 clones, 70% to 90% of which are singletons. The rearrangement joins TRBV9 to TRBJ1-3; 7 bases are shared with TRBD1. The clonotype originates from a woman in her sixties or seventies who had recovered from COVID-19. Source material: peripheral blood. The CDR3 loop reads CASRPTGASSGNTIYF. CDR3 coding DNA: TGTGCCAGCAGACCTACAGGGGCCAGCTCTGGAAACACCATATATTTT.